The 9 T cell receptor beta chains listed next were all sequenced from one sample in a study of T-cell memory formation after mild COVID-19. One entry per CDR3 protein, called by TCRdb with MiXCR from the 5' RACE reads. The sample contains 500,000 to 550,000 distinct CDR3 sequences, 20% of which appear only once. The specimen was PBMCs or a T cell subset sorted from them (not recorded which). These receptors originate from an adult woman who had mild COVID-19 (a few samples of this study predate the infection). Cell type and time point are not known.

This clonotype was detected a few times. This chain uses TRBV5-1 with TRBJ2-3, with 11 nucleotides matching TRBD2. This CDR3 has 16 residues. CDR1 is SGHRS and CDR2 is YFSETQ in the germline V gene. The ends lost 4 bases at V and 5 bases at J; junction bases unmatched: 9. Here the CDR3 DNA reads TGCGCCAGCAGCCGTAGCGGGGGGGCCGTCGAAGATACGCAGTATTTT. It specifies CASSRSGGAVEDTQYF.

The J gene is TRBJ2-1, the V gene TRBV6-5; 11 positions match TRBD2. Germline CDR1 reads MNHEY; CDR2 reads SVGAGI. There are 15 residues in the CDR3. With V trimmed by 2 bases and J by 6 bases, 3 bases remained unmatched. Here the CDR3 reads CASSYDGTSGNEQFF. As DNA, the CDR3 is TGTGCCAGCAGTTACGACGGGACTAGCGGCAATGAGCAGTTCTTC.

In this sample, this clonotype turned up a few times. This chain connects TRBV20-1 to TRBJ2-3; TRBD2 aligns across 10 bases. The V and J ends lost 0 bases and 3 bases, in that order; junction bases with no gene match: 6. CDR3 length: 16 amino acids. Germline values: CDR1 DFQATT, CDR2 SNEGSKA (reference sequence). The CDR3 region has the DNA TGCAGTGCTAGAGATCTGAGGACTAGCGGTACAGATACGCAGTATTTT. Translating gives CSARDLRTSGTDTQYF.

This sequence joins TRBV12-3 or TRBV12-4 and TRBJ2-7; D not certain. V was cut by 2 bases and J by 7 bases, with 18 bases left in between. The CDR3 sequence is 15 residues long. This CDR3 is CASSLLASVVWEQYF. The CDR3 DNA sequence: TGTGCCAGCAGTTTATTGGCCAGTGTTGTCTGGGAGCAGTACTTC.

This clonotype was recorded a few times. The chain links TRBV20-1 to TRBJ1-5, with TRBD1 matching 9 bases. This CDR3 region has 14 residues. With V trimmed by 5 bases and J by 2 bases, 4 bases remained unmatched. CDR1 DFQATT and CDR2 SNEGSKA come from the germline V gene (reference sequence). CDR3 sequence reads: CSALTGGRNQPQHF. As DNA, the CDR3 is TGCAGTGCTCTCACAGGGGGCCGCAATCAGCCCCAGCATTTT.

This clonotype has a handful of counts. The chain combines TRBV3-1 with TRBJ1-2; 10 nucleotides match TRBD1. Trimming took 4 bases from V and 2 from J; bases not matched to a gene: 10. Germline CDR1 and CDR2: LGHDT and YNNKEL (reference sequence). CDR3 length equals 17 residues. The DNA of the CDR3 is TGTGCCAGCAGCCGCGATAGGATGGGACAGGGGAACTATGGCTACACCTTC. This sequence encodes CASSRDRMGQGNYGYTF.

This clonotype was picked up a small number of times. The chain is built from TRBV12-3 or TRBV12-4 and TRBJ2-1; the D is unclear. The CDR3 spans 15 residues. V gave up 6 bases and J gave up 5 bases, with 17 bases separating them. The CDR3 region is CASSPMGLVHNEQFF. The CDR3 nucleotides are TGTGCCAGCAGCCCCATGGGCCTAGTCCACAATGAGCAGTTCTTC.

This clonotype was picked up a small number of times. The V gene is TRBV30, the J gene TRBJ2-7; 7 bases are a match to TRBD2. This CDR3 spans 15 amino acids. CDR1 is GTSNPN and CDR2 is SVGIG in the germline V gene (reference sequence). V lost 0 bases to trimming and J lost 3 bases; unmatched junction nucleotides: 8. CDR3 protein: CAWSVRYGGGYEQYF. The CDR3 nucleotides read TGTGCCTGGAGTGTACGGTATGGCGGGGGCTACGAGCAGTACTTC.

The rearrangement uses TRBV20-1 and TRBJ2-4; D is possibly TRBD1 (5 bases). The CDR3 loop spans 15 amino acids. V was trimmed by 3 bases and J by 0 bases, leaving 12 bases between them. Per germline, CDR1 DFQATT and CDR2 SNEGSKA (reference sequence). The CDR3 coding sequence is TGCAGTGCTAGTGGGGCCACCATAGCCAAAAACATTCAGTACTTC. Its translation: CSASGATIAKNIQYF.